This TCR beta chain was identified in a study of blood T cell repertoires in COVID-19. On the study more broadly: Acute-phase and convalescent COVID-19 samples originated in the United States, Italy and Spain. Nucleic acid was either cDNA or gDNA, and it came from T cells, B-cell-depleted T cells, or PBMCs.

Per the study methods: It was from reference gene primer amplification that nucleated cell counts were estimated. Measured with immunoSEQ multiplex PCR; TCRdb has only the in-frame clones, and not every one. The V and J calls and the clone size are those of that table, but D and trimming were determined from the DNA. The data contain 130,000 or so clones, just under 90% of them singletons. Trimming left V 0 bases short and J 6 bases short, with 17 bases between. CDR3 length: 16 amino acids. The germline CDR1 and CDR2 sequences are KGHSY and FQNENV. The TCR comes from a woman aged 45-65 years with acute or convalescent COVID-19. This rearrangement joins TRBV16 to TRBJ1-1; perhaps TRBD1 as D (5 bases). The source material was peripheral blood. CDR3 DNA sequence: TGTGCCAGCAGCCAATCGCAAGGCAGGGTTACGGCTGAAGCTTTCTTT. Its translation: CASSQSQGRVTAEAFF.